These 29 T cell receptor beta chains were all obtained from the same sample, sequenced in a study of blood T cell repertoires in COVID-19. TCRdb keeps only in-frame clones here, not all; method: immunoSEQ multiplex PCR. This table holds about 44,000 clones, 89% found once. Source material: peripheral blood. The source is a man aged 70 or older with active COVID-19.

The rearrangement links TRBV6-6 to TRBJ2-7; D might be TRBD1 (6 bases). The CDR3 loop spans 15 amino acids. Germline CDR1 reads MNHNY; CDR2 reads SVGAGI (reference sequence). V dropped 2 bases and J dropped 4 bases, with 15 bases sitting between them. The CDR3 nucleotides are TGTGCCAGCAGTTACCCGGGACAATATATATACGAGCAGTACTTC. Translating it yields CASSYPGQYIYEQYF.

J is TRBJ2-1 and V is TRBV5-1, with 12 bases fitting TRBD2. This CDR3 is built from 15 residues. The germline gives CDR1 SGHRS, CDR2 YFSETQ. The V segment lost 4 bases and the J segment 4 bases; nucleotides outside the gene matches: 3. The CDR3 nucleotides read TGCGCCAGCAGCGTGGGACTAGCGGGTTACAATGAGCAGTTCTTC. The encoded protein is CASSVGLAGYNEQFF.

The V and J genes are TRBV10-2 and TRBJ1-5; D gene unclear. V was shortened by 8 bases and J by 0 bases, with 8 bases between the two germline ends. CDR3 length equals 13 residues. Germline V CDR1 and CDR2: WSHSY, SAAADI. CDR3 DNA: TGCGCCAGCGGGCAGATTAGCAATCAGCCCCAGCATTTT. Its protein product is CASGQISNQPQHF.

CDR3 in amino acids: CASSLGTNSNQPQHF. DNA of the CDR3: TGTGCCAGCAGCTTAGGGACAAATAGCAATCAGCCCCAGCATTTT. The chain carries TRBV7-6 and TRBJ1-5; D perhaps matches TRBD1 (5 bases). The ends were cut back, 1 base at V and 0 bases at J, with 7 bases in the middle. From germline, CDR1 is SGHVS and CDR2 FNYEAQ. The CDR3 covers 15 residues.

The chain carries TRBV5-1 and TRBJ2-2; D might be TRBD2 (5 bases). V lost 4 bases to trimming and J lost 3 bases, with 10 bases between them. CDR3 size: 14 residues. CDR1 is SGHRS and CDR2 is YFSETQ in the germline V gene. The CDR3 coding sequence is TGCGCCAGCAGCAGGCGGGCGGACACCGGGGAGCTGTTTTTT. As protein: CASSRRADTGELFF.

CDR3 loop: CASSALGRPPTQYF. DNA of the CDR3: TGTGCCAGCAGCGCCCTAGGGAGGCCCCCGACCCAGTACTTC. V is TRBV7-2 and J is TRBJ2-5, with D possibly being TRBD2 (6 bases). This CDR3 has 14 residues. In germline, CDR1 is SGHTA, CDR2 FQGNSA. The germline V and J ends were trimmed by 5 bases and 7 bases, with 17 bases remaining between them. Using reference TRBV7-2 and TRBJ2-5 for the parts outside the CDR3, the full variable domain is GAGVSQSPSNKVTEKGKDVELRCDPISGHTALYWYRQSLGQGLEFLIYFQGNSAPDKSGLPSDRFSAERTGGSVSTLTIQRTQQEDSAVYLCASSALGRPPTQYFGPGTRLLVL.

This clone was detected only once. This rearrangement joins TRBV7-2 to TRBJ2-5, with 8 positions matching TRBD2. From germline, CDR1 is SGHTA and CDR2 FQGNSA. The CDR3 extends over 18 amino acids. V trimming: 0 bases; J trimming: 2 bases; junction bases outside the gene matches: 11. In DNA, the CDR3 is TGTGCCAGCAGCTTAGCGTCGGCGGGGGGCGGCCCTCAAGAGACCCAGTACTTC. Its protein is CASSLASAGGGPQETQYF. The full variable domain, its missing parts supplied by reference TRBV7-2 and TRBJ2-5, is GAGVSQSPSNKVTEKGKDVELRCDPISGHTALYWYRQSLGQGLEFLIYFQGNSAPDKSGLPSDRFSAERTGGSVSTLTIQRTQQEDSAVYLCASSLASAGGGPQETQYFGPGTRLLVL.

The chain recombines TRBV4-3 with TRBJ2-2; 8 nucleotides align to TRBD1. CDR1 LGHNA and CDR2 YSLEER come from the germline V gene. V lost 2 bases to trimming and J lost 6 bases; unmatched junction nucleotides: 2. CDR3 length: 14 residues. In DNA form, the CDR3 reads TGCGCCAGCAGCCAACGGACAGGGCCCGGGGAGCTGTTTTTT. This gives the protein CASSQRTGPGELFF.

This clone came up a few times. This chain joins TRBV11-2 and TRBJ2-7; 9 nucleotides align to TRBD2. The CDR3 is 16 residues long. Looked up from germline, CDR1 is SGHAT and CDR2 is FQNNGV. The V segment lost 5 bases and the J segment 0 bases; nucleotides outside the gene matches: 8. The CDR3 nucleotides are TGTGCCAGCAGCGGGCAGGGACTAGCCTTCTCCTACGAGCAGTACTTC. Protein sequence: CASSGQGLAFSYEQYF.

CDR3 residues: CSVVANSYEQYF. In DNA form, the CDR3 reads TGCAGCGTTGTGGCAAACTCCTACGAGCAGTACTTC. The V gene is TRBV29-1, the J gene TRBJ2-7, with D unresolved. The CDR3 has 12 residues. V was trimmed by 4 bases and J by 0 bases, leaving 7 bases between them. The germline CDR1 and CDR2 sequences are SQVTM and ANQGSEA.

The CDR3 nucleotides are TGTGCCAGCAGCTTAGCTTTAACCGGGACTAGCGGGGGGGCCTCGGACACAGATACGCAGTATTTT. Translated: CASSLALTGTSGGASDTDTQYF. The J gene is TRBJ2-3, the V gene TRBV7-2, with TRBD2 matching over 16 bases. The V segment lost 0 bases and the J segment 2 bases; nucleotides outside the gene matches: 14. This CDR3 is 22 amino acids long. Germline V gene data show CDR1 as SGHTA and CDR2 as FQGNSA.

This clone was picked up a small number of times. Written as DNA, the CDR3 is TGTGCCAGCAGCGATCCGGGACTAGCGGGGGATTTGAAAGAGACCCAGTACTTC. Translated: CASSDPGLAGDLKETQYF. The chain couples TRBV5-5 to TRBJ2-5; 14 nucleotides align to TRBD2. CDR1 SGHKS and CDR2 YYEKEE come from the germline V gene (reference sequence). The CDR3 is made up of 18 amino acids. V shed 4 bases and J 3 bases; nucleotides not matched to a gene: 11.

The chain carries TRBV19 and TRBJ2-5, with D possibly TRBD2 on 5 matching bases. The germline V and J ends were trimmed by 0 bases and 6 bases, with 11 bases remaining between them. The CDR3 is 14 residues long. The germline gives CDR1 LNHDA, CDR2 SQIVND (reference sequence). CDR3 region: CASSIDRGAKTQYF. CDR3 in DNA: TGTGCCAGTAGTATAGATCGGGGTGCGAAGACCCAGTACTTC.

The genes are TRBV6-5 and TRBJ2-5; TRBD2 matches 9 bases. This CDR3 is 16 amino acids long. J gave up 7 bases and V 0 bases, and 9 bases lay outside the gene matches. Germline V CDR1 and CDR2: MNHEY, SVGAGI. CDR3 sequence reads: CASSYSEASRGGTQYF. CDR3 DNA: TGTGCCAGCAGTTACTCGGAGGCCTCGCGGGGGGGGACCCAGTACTTC.

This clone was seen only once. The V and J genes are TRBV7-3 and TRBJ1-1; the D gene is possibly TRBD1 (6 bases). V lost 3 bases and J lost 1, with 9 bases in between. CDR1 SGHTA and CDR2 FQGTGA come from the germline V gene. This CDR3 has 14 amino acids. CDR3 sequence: CASSLDSSNTEAFF. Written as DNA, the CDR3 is TGTGCCAGCAGCTTGGACAGCTCGAACACTGAAGCTTTCTTT.

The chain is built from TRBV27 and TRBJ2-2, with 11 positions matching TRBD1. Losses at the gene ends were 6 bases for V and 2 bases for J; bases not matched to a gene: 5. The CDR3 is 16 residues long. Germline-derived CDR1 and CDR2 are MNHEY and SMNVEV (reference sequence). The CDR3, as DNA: TGTGCCAGCAGGGGGACAGGGGGATTAAACACCGGGGAGCTGTTTTTT. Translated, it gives CASRGTGGLNTGELFF.

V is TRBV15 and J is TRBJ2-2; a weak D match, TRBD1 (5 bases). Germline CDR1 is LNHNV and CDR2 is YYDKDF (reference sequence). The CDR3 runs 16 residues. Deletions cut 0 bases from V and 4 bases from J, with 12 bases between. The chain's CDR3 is CATSRDSGKSTGELFF. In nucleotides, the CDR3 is TGTGCCACCAGCAGAGATTCAGGGAAGAGCACCGGGGAGCTGTTTTTT.

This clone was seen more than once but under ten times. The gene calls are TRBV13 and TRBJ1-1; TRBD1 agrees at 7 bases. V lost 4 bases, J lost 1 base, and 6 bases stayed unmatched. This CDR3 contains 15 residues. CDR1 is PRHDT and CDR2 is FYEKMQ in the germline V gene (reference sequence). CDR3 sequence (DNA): TGTGCCAGCAGCTCCACCCACAGGGGGAACACTGAAGCTTTCTTT. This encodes CASSSTHRGNTEAFF.

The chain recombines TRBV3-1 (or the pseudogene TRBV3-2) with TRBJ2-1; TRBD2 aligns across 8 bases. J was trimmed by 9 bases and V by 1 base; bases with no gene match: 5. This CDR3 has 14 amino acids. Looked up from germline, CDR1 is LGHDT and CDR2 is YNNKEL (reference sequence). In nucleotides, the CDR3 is TGTGCCAGCAGCCAAGTGCGGGGGGAGAGTGAGCAGTTCTTC. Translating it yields CASSQVRGESEQFF.

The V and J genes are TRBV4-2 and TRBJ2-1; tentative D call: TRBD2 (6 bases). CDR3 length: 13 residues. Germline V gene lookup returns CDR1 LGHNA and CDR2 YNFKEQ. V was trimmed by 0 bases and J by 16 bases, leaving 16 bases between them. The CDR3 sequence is CASSQDLRDWTFF. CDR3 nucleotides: TGTGCCAGCAGCCAAGACCTGCGGGATTGGACCTTCTTC.

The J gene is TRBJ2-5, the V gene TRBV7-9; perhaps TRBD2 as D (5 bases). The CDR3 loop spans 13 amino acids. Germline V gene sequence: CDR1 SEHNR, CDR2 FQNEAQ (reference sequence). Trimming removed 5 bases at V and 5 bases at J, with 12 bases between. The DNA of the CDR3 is TGTGCCAGCAGCCGCCCCGGGGTTGAGACCCAGTACTTC. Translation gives CASSRPGVETQYF.

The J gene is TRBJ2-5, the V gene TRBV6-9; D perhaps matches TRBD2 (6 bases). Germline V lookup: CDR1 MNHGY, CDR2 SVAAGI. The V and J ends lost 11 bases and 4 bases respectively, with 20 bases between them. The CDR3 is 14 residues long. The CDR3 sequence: CAVTSRGLLETQYF. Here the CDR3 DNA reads TGTGCCGTAACAAGTAGGGGACTCCTAGAGACCCAGTACTTC.

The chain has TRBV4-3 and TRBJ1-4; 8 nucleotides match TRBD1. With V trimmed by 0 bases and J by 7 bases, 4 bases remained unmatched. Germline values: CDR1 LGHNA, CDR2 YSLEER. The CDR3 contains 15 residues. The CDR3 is CASSQDPGQAEKLFF. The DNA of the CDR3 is TGCGCCAGCAGCCAAGACCCGGGACAGGCTGAAAAACTGTTTTTT.

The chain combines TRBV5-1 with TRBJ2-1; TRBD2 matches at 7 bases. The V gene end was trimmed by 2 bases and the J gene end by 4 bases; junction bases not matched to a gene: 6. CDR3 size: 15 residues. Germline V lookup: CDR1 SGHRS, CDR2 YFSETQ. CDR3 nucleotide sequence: TGCGCCAGCAGCTTCAACGGGGGGACTTACAATGAGCAGTTCTTC. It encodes CASSFNGGTYNEQFF.

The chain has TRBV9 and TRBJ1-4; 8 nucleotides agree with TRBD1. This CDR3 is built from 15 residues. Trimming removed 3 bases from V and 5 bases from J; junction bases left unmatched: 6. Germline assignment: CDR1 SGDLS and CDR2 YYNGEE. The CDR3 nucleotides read TGTGCCAGCAGCGGGGGACAGGCCCGGAATGAAAAACTGTTTTTT. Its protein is CASSGGQARNEKLFF.

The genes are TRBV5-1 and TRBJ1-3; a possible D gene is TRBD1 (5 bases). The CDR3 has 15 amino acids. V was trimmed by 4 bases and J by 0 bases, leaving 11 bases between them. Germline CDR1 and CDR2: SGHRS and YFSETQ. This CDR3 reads CASSQDTTSGNTIYF. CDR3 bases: TGCGCCAGCAGCCAGGACACGACCTCTGGAAACACCATATATTTT.

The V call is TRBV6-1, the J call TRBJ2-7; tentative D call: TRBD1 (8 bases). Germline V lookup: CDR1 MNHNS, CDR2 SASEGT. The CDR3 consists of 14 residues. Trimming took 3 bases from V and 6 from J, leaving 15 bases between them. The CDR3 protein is CASSDRTGRVEQYF. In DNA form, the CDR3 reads TGTGCCAGCAGTGACCGGACAGGGAGGGTCGAGCAGTACTTC.

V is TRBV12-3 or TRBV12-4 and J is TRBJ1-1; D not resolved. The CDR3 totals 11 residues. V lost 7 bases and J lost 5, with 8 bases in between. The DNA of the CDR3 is TGTGCCAGCAAAACAGTGACTGAAGCTTTCTTT. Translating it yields CASKTVTEAFF.

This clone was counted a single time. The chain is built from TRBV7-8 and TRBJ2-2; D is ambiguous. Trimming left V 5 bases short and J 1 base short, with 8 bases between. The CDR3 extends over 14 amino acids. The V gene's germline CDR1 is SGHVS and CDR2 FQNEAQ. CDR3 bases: TGTGCCAGCAGCCCAGCCAGGAACACCGGGGAGCTGTTTTTT. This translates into CASSPARNTGELFF.